The 32 T cell receptor beta chains below come from one sample, sequenced in a study of blood T cell repertoires in COVID-19. Sequenced by immunoSEQ multiplex PCR; TCRdb stores in-frame clones only, minus some. The sample records 250,000 to 300,000 clones, about 90% being singletons. Specimen: peripheral blood. The receptors were sampled from a woman aged 30 to 39 with COVID-19, enrolled during active disease.

The chain is built from TRBV3-1 (or the pseudogene TRBV3-2) and TRBJ2-1, with 16 bases that match TRBD2. This CDR3 has 18 residues. Germline CDR1 reads LGHDT; CDR2 reads YNNKEL (reference sequence). V was pared by 4 bases and J by 5 bases, with 8 bases of the junction left unmatched. The CDR3 DNA reads TGTGCCAGCAGCCTAGGGACTAGCGGGGGGGCAGTTAACAATGAGCAGTTCTTC. Its translation is CASSLGTSGGAVNNEQFF.

This clone was detected a few times. The chain combines TRBV19 with TRBJ1-5; D ambiguous. The CDR3 runs 14 residues. The V and J ends lost 8 bases and 0 bases respectively, with 11 bases between them. In germline, CDR1 is LNHDA, CDR2 SQIVND (reference sequence). The CDR3 nucleotides read TGTGCCAGTGGACTGAGCTATAGCAATCAGCCCCAGCATTTT. It specifies CASGLSYSNQPQHF.

The chain has TRBV3-1 (or the pseudogene TRBV3-2) and TRBJ1-1; D is ambiguous. The CDR3 consists of 13 residues. V lost 1 base, J lost 3 bases, and 6 bases lay in between. The germline V gene encodes CDR1 LGHDT and CDR2 YNNKEL (reference sequence). The CDR3 reads CASSQVSDTEAFF. In DNA form, the CDR3 reads TGTGCCAGCAGCCAAGTTTCTGACACTGAAGCTTTCTTT.

The rearrangement joins TRBV5-4 to TRBJ2-7; the match to TRBD1 covers 7 bases. Trimming took 3 bases from V and 7 from J; bases not matched to a gene: 7. The CDR3 runs 13 residues. Germline V CDR1 and CDR2: SGHNT, YYREEE (reference sequence). The CDR3 nucleotides read TGTGCCAGCAGCTGGGACAGCGTCGGGGAGCAGTACTTC. Translating gives CASSWDSVGEQYF.

The chain is built from TRBV7-2 and TRBJ2-7; 12 bases fit TRBD2. The CDR3 consists of 15 residues. Trimming cost V 5 bases and J 3 bases; bases outside gene matches: 5. Germline loops: CDR1 SGHTA, CDR2 FQGNSA. The CDR3 reads CASSQLAGGRYEQYF. The CDR3 coding sequence is TGTGCCAGCAGCCAACTAGCGGGGGGACGCTACGAGCAGTACTTC. The variable domain in full, with the rest retrieved from reference TRBV7-2 and TRBJ2-7, is GAGVSQSPSNKVTEKGKDVELRCDPISGHTALYWYRQSLGQGLEFLIYFQGNSAPDKSGLPSDRFSAERTGGSVSTLTIQRTQQEDSAVYLCASSQLAGGRYEQYFGPGTRLTVT.

V is TRBV9 and J is TRBJ1-1; tentatively, D is TRBD1 (6 bases). There are 14 residues in the CDR3. Trimming removed 3 bases at V and 5 bases at J, with 14 bases between. Per germline, CDR1 SGDLS and CDR2 YYNGEE. In DNA, the CDR3 is TGTGCCAGCAGCGCCCAAGGAAGGGGGACTGAAGCTTTCTTT. Its translation: CASSAQGRGTEAFF. Based on the CDR3 plus reference TRBV9 and TRBJ1-1, the full variable domain is DSGVTQTPKHLITATGQRVTLRCSPRSGDLSVYWYQQSLDQGLQFLIQYYNGEERAKGNILERFSAQQFPDLHSELNLSSLELGDSALYFCASSAQGRGTEAFFGQGTRLTVV.

V is TRBV10-3 and J is TRBJ1-2, with D maybe TRBD1 (5 bases). Germline CDR1 and CDR2: ENHRY and SYGVKD. There are 14 residues in the CDR3. V was shortened by 5 bases and J by 6 bases, with 16 bases between the two germline ends. The CDR3 protein is CAISKRQRPNGYTF. DNA for the CDR3: TGTGCCATCAGTAAACGACAGAGACCCAATGGCTACACCTTC.

This chain connects TRBV27 to TRBJ2-7; 7 bases map to TRBD2. This CDR3 spans 14 amino acids. With 4 bases clipped from V and 0 bases from J, the junction kept 3 bases outside the gene matches. Per the germline V gene, CDR1 is MNHEY and CDR2 is SMNVEV (reference sequence). CDR3 in amino acids: CASSYGGSSYEQYF. The CDR3 region has the DNA TGTGCCAGCAGTTACGGGGGGAGCTCCTACGAGCAGTACTTC.

The chain uses TRBV5-6 and TRBJ2-1; 8 bases fit TRBD2. Germline V gene sequence: CDR1 SGHDT, CDR2 YYEEEE. With V trimmed by 3 bases and J by 7 bases, 9 bases remained unmatched. The CDR3 consists of 15 residues. The chain's CDR3 is CASSYGGAIVNEQFF. Written as DNA, the CDR3 is TGTGCCAGCAGCTACGGGGGGGCTATTGTAAATGAGCAGTTCTTC.

The chain uses TRBV29-1 and TRBJ1-1, with D possibly matching TRBD1 (5 bases). The CDR3 length is 14 residues. Deletions cut 0 bases from V and 4 bases from J, with 12 bases between. The germline gives CDR1 SQVTM, CDR2 ANQGSEA. The DNA for the CDR3 is TGCAGCGTTGAAGATTCCCCAGGGCCCACTGAAGCTTTCTTT. Translating gives CSVEDSPGPTEAFF.

The chain uses TRBV7-2 and TRBJ2-7; perhaps TRBD2 as D (6 bases). V lost 4 bases and J lost 3, with 10 bases in between. Germline CDR1 SGHTA, CDR2 FQGNSA. This CDR3 is built from 13 residues. The DNA of the CDR3 is TGTGCCAGCAGCTGGGGGGTCGGCTACGAGCAGTACTTC. The encoded protein is CASSWGVGYEQYF.

To note about this clone: Other DNA sequences within the sample encode an identical CDR3. The chain recombines TRBV5-4 with TRBJ1-2; 8 bases are shared with TRBD1. V lost 4 bases to trimming and J lost 2 bases; unmatched junction nucleotides: 4. CDR1 and CDR2 (germline): SGHNT, YYREEE (reference sequence). This CDR3 region has 14 residues. The CDR3 sequence: CASSTGQGNYGYTF. DNA of the CDR3: TGTGCCAGCAGCACAGGACAGGGCAACTATGGCTACACCTTC.

This rearrangement joins TRBV18 to TRBJ1-2; 9 nucleotides match TRBD1. CDR3 length: 16 amino acids. V trimming: 3 bases; J trimming: 2 bases; junction bases outside the gene matches: 7. Germline-derived CDR1 and CDR2 are KGHSH and LQKENI. CDR3 region: CASSPLGQGGNYGYTF. The CDR3 DNA is TGTGCCAGCTCACCCTTGGGACAGGGAGGGAACTATGGCTACACCTTC.

The CDR3, as DNA: TGTGCCAGCTCACCAAGCAGGGGGCTGGGAGAGACCCAGTACTTC. This sequence encodes CASSPSRGLGETQYF. The genes are TRBV18 and TRBJ2-5; 8 nucleotides align to TRBD1. This CDR3 contains 15 residues. V trimming: 2 bases; J trimming: 4 bases; junction bases outside the gene matches: 6. Germline V gene lookup returns CDR1 KGHSH and CDR2 LQKENI.

The chain carries TRBV19 and TRBJ1-1; D might be TRBD1 (5 bases). CDR1 is LNHDA and CDR2 is SQIVND in the germline V gene (reference sequence). This CDR3 has 15 amino acids. V lost 6 bases to trimming and J lost 2 bases, with 16 bases between them. The CDR3 coding sequence is TGTGCCAGTAGGCCGGGGGGGAGCGGCAACACTGAAGCTTTCTTT. Translated, it gives CASRPGGSGNTEAFF.

This clone came up once. The chain links TRBV28 to TRBJ1-1, with a tentative D call TRBD1 (6 bases). Between the trimmed V and J ends, which lost 4 bases and 7 bases, there was a span of 31 bases. Germline V gene sequence: CDR1 MDHEN, CDR2 SYDVKM. The CDR3 runs to 19 residues. CDR3 amino acids: CASSSRTVKDPNSVYEAFF. CDR3 in DNA: TGTGCCAGCAGTTCTAGGACAGTTAAGGACCCCAACAGCGTTTATGAAGCTTTCTTT.

J is TRBJ2-2 and V is TRBV6-4; 9 nucleotides agree with TRBD2. In germline, CDR1 is MRHNA, CDR2 SNTAGT. CDR3 length equals 13 residues. The ends lost 4 bases at V and 6 bases at J; junction bases unmatched: 0. CDR3 in DNA: TGTGCCAGCAGTGGGACTAGCGCCGGGGAGCTGTTTTTT. Protein: CASSGTSAGELFF.

This chain connects TRBV10-3 to TRBJ2-3; a possible D gene is TRBD2 (5 bases). This CDR3 contains 15 residues. The V end was cut by 4 bases, the J end by 0 bases, with 11 bases between. CDR1 is ENHRY, CDR2 SYGVKD, per germline. The CDR3 DNA sequence: TGTGCCATCAGTGGGGGAGTTTCTAGCACAGATACGCAGTATTTT. Amino acid sequence: CAISGGVSSTDTQYF.

The chain uses TRBV15 and TRBJ2-1; D might be TRBD2 (5 bases). The CDR3 has 11 residues. The V gene's germline CDR1 is LNHNV and CDR2 YYDKDF (reference sequence). Trimming stripped 8 bases from V and 8 bases from J, with 10 bases between. CDR3 nucleotides: TGTGCCACCGGGCGGGCCTATGAGCAGTTCTTC. Translating gives CATGRAYEQFF.

The chain couples TRBV15 to TRBJ2-5; D not resolved. This CDR3 is 13 amino acids long. The V gene's germline CDR1 is LNHNV and CDR2 YYDKDF (reference sequence). V dropped 0 bases and J dropped 5 bases, with 7 bases sitting between them. Here the CDR3 DNA reads TGTGCCACCAGCAGAGACCTGAGGGAGACCCAGTACTTC. Translated, it gives CATSRDLRETQYF.

About this clone: A junction end diverges from the germline sequence, so it may reflect a read error. The V call is TRBV5-6, the J call TRBJ2-1, with D perhaps TRBD2 (5 bases). The germline V gene encodes CDR1 SGHDT and CDR2 YYEEEE. The CDR3 is 15 amino acids. Written as DNA, the CDR3 is TGTGCCAGCAGCTTTGCGCTAGCCCCCTACCATGAGCAGTTCTTC. Its translation: CASSFALAPYHEQFF.

The genes are TRBV7-6 and TRBJ2-3, with no clear D. This CDR3 is built from 15 residues. Germline V gene data show CDR1 as SGHVS and CDR2 as FNYEAQ. The ends were cut back, 5 bases at V and 2 bases at J, with 14 bases in the middle. Written as DNA, the CDR3 is TGTGCCAGCAGCCTAAGCTTTTCCCTCACAGATACGCAGTATTTT. It encodes CASSLSFSLTDTQYF.

V is TRBV19 and J is TRBJ1-6, with 9 bases aligning to TRBD1. Germline CDR1 is LNHDA and CDR2 is SQIVND (reference sequence). This CDR3 is 15 amino acids long. Losses at the gene ends were 5 bases for V and 6 bases for J; bases not matched to a gene: 5. In nucleotides, the CDR3 is TGTGCCAGTAGTCTCATGACAGGGGGTAATTCACCCCTCCACTTT. It translates to CASSLMTGGNSPLHF.

The chain is built from TRBV11-3 and TRBJ2-3; 12 bases fit TRBD2. The CDR3 has 16 residues. Germline assignment: CDR1 SGHNT and CDR2 YENEEA. The V and J ends lost 4 bases and 4 bases, in that order; junction bases with no gene match: 6. CDR3 region: CASSSRLAGVSDTQYF. The CDR3 DNA reads TGTGCCAGCAGCTCACGACTAGCGGGGGTATCAGATACGCAGTATTTT.

This sequence joins TRBV7-9 and TRBJ2-5; D is perhaps TRBD1 (5 bases). V was trimmed by 3 bases and J by 5 bases, leaving 13 bases between them. This CDR3 contains 14 residues. The germline V gene has CDR1 SEHNR and CDR2 FQNEAQ (reference sequence). The chain's CDR3 is CASSFTQGGETQYF. The DNA for the CDR3 is TGTGCCAGCAGCTTTACGCAGGGCGGTGAGACCCAGTACTTC.

For the CDR3, the DNA is TGTGCCAGCAGCTCAGACAGGGTAAGGTCCTACGAGCAGTACTTC. As protein: CASSSDRVRSYEQYF. The genes are TRBV5-4 and TRBJ2-7, with 7 bases matching TRBD1. Germline lookup yields CDR1 SGHNT and CDR2 YYREEE (reference sequence). V lost 3 bases to trimming and J lost 1 base; unmatched junction nucleotides: 7. This CDR3 comprises 15 residues.

This chain connects TRBV6-5 to TRBJ1-1; TRBD1 matches 8 bases. This CDR3 has 15 amino acids. Germline V CDR1 and CDR2: MNHEY, SVGAGI. J lost 1 base, V lost 5 bases, and 6 bases had no gene match. The CDR3 is CASSPDREGNTEAFF. The DNA for the CDR3 is TGTGCCAGCAGTCCGGACAGGGAGGGGAACACTGAAGCTTTCTTT.

The chain couples TRBV6-4 to TRBJ2-2; D unclear. Germline V gene sequence: CDR1 MRHNA, CDR2 SNTAGT. This CDR3 is built from 14 residues. Trimming cost V 6 bases and J 1 base, with 9 bases left between them. CDR3 region: CASRQNLNTGELFF. Written as DNA, the CDR3 is TGTGCCAGCAGACAGAACCTGAACACCGGGGAGCTGTTTTTT.

This chain joins TRBV7-9 and TRBJ2-3; D is possibly TRBD1 (7 bases). CDR1 and CDR2 (germline): SEHNR, FQNEAQ (reference sequence). This CDR3 is 14 amino acids long. Trimming took 5 bases from V and 5 from J, leaving 14 bases between them. The CDR3 region is CASSLAGQRDTQYF. The CDR3 DNA reads as TGTGCCAGCAGCCTGGCGGGACAGAGAGATACGCAGTATTTT.

The chain combines TRBV4-1 with TRBJ1-2; the D is unclear. The CDR3 consists of 15 residues. Trimming cost V 0 bases and J 4 bases, with 12 bases left between them. Germline assignment: CDR1 MGHRA and CDR2 YSYEKL. Here the CDR3 DNA reads TGCGCCAGCAGCCAAGACCGGGTTTTATCCTATGGCTACACCTTC. Translation: CASSQDRVLSYGYTF.

Only a few counts were recorded for this clone. This chain joins TRBV30 and TRBJ2-5; TRBD2 might be the D (6 bases). V was pared by 2 bases and J by 0 bases, with 16 bases between. The CDR3 consists of 16 residues. The germline gives CDR1 GTSNPN, CDR2 SVGIG (reference sequence). Here the CDR3 reads CAWSSPGLPYQETQYF. CDR3 bases: TGTGCCTGGAGTTCTCCGGGACTCCCGTACCAAGAGACCCAGTACTTC.

The chain is built from TRBV29-1 and TRBJ1-3; D call uncertain. This CDR3 comprises 14 residues. V lost 6 bases, J lost 0 bases, and 12 bases lay in between. Germline CDR1 reads SQVTM; CDR2 reads ANQGSEA. The CDR3 DNA follows: TGCAGCGTGGCGACTGCGAACTCTGGAAACACCATATATTTT. Its protein is CSVATANSGNTIYF.